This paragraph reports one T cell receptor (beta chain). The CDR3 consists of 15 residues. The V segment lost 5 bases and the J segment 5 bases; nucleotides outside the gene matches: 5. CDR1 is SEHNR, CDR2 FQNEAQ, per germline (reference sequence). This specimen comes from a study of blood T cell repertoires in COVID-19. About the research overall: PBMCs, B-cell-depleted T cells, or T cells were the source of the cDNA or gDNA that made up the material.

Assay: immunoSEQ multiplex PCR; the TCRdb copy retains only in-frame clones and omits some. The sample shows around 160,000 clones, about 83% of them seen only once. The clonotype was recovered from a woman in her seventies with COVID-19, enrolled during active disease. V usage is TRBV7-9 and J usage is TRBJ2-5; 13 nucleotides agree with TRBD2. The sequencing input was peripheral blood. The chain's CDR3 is CASSPWTSGGETQYF. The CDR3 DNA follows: TGTGCCAGCAGCCCGTGGACTAGCGGGGGTGAGACCCAGTACTTC.